These T cell receptor beta chains were read from a single sample in a study of shared clonotypes between healthy human individuals. Sequencing was performed with immunoSEQ multiplex PCR; in TCRdb, only in-frame clones are kept and a portion is missing. The sample lists 500,000 to 700,000 clones, roughly 95% occurring once. Specimen: naive CD8+ T cells sorted from blood. These receptors were obtained from a woman in her twenties or thirties in good health. The CDR3 runs from the conserved cysteine through the conserved F or W. The D gene is left open where the match is weak. Expanded clones get a size class; other rows say once, few or many, or leave the size out.

TGCGCCAGCAGCCAAGAACGCAGGGATGTGTATGGCTACACCTTC,CASSQERRDVYGYTF,NA,TRBJ1-2,TRBV4-1,NA
TGTGCCAGCAGCTCATATTCCGGCTCCTACAATGAGCAGTTCTTC,CASSSYSGSYNEQFF,NA,TRBJ2-1,TRBV5-6,NA
TGTGCCAGCAATCAGAAATACACAGATACGCAGTATTTT,CASNQKYTDTQYF,NA,TRBJ2-3,TRBV28,NA
TGTGCCAGCAGGTCAGCGGGGGGAAAATACGAGCAGTACTTC,CASRSAGGKYEQYF,NA,TRBJ2-7,TRBV2,TRBD2
TGTGCCAGCAGGTCGGGGAGCTACGAGCAGTACTTC,CASRSGSYEQYF,NA,TRBJ2-7,TRBV7-9,NA
TGTGCCAGCAGTGATAGTAGACGGGGGGAGCACTATGGCTACACCTTC,CASSDSRRGEHYGYTF,NA,TRBJ1-2,TRBV2,NA
TGTGCCAGCAGCGTAGCTTGGGGTTCGGCCGAGCAGTACTTC,CASSVAWGSAEQYF,NA,TRBJ2-7,TRBV9,NA
TGTGCCTGGAGTGGGGGCGCCTACGAGCAGTACTTC,CAWSGGAYEQYF,NA,TRBJ2-7,TRBV30,NA
TGTGCCAGCAGCTTCTACATGACAGGGGGCCACGAGCAGTACTTC,CASSFYMTGGHEQYF,NA,TRBJ2-7,TRBV5-5,TRBD1
TGTGCCAGCGGGCCTAGCAGTTACTACGAGCAGTACTTC,CASGPSSYYEQYF,once,TRBJ2-7,TRBV27,NA
TGTGCCAGCAGCTCCGGGACTAGCGGGAGTATCGGGGAGCTGTTTTTT,CASSSGTSGSIGELFF,NA,TRBJ2-2,TRBV13,TRBD2
TGCGCCAGCAGCCAAGAAGGGGCCTGGGGCGGGAGCCATACCTACGAGCAGTACTTC,CASSQEGAWGGSHTYEQYF,NA,TRBJ2-7,TRBV4-1,TRBD2
TGTGCCAGCACCTCTCCCGGGCCTAACTATGGCTACACCTTC,CASTSPGPNYGYTF,NA,TRBJ1-2,TRBV6-5,NA
TGTGCCAGCAGCTTAGCCGTGGCGGGAGAGGGCAATGAGCAGTTCTTC,CASSLAVAGEGNEQFF,NA,TRBJ2-1,TRBV11-2,TRBD2
TGTGCCACCAGCACCGGACTAGCGGGAGCCCCAGGGTACGAGCAGTACTTC,CATSTGLAGAPGYEQYF,NA,TRBJ2-7,TRBV15,TRBD2
TGTGCCAGCAGTGCCTTAGGGGTCGAGCAGTACTTC,CASSALGVEQYF,NA,TRBJ2-7,TRBV25-1,NA
TGTGCCAGCAGCTTCTCACAGTCCATCTACGAGCAGTACTTC,CASSFSQSIYEQYF,once,TRBJ2-7,TRBV7-2,NA
TGTGCCAGCAGTTCGGGACCTGTATACAATGAGCAGTTCTTC,CASSSGPVYNEQFF,NA,TRBJ2-1,TRBV27,NA
TGTGCCAGCAGCTTGGTAGCTGGTGCCACCTACGAGCAGTACTTC,CASSLVAGATYEQYF,NA,TRBJ2-7,TRBV5-6,NA
TGTGCCTGGCGCCTCGGACCCTACGAGCAGTACTTC,CAWRLGPYEQYF,NA,TRBJ2-7,TRBV30,NA
TGTGCCATCAGTGATCAATGGCAGGGGGTCTACGAGCAGTACTTC,CAISDQWQGVYEQYF,few,TRBJ2-7,TRBV10-3,TRBD1
TGTGCCAGCAGTGAAACTCCAGCGGGGAGCACAGATACGCAGTATTTT,CASSETPAGSTDTQYF,NA,TRBJ2-3,TRBV2,TRBD2
TGTGCCACCAGCGGACTAGGTGGTGGGTTCACTGAAGCTTTCTTT,CATSGLGGGFTEAFF,once,TRBJ1-1,TRBV15,NA
TGTGCCAGCAGTGAATACAGCGGAGGCTACGAGCAGTACTTC,CASSEYSGGYEQYF,NA,TRBJ2-7,TRBV6-1,NA
TGTGCCAGCAGCTCCCCGGGACAGGACGGGTTCGGCTACGAGCAGTACTTC,CASSSPGQDGFGYEQYF,NA,TRBJ2-7,TRBV11-2,TRBD1
TGTGCCAGCAGCTTGCAGCTCTCGGAGACCCAGTACTTC,CASSLQLSETQYF,once,TRBJ2-5,TRBV5-6,NA
TGTGCCAGCCGTGGGGGACAGGTCTACAATGAGCAGTTCTTC,CASRGGQVYNEQFF,NA,TRBJ2-1,TRBV2,TRBD1
TGTGCCAGCAGTGAAGAGGGGGACAGATTCTCTGGGGCCAACGTCCTGACTTTC,CASSEEGDRFSGANVLTF,NA,TRBJ2-6,TRBV2,TRBD1
TGCGCCAGCAGCCACCCGGCTGGGCCCCAGCATTTT,CASSHPAGPQHF,NA,TRBJ1-5,TRBV4-1,NA
TGTGCCAGCAGCTTCCAAGAGGGTGGGGAAGATACGCAGTATTTT,CASSFQEGGEDTQYF,NA,TRBJ2-3,TRBV5-5,NA
TGTGCCAGCACCATGGGGTCCTACGAGCAGTACTTC,CASTMGSYEQYF,NA,TRBJ2-7,TRBV2,NA
TGTGCCAGCAGCGCGAGGGACAGCTATGGCTACACCTTC,CASSARDSYGYTF,NA,TRBJ1-2,TRBV7-9,TRBD1
TGTGCCAGCAGCCCCCAGGGGGGCACCACAGATACGCAGTATTTT,CASSPQGGTTDTQYF,NA,TRBJ2-3,TRBV27,NA
TGCAGCGTTGAACAGGGCAGGGAGGGTGAAGCTTTCTTT,CSVEQGREGEAFF,NA,TRBJ1-1,TRBV29-1,NA
TGTGCCAGCCCCTCAGCGAGCAGGAACACCGGGGAGCTGTTTTTT,CASPSASRNTGELFF,once,TRBJ2-2,TRBV28,NA
TGTGCCAGCAGTTCCCTAGGCGGGAGGTCAGAGGGGGGATTGAATGAGCAGTTCTTC,CASSSLGGRSEGGLNEQFF,NA,TRBJ2-1,TRBV28,TRBD2
TGTGCCAGTAGTGGGGGAAAAGAGACCCAGTACTTC,CASSGGKETQYF,NA,TRBJ2-5,TRBV19,NA
TGTGCCAGTAGTATAGAATCCCTTGATGGCTACACCTTC,CASSIESLDGYTF,once,TRBJ1-2,TRBV19,NA
TGTGCCAGCAGTTTATCCCCGCGACTAGCGGGAGATAAACACGAGCAGTACTTC,CASSLSPRLAGDKHEQYF,NA,TRBJ2-7,TRBV27,TRBD2
TGCAGCGTTGAAGCTCTTCGGCGGGGAGAATACGAGCAGTACTTC,CSVEALRRGEYEQYF,NA,TRBJ2-7,TRBV29-1,NA
TGTGCCAGCAGCTCCCTAGCGGGGGTCTACGAGCAGTACTTC,CASSSLAGVYEQYF,NA,TRBJ2-7,TRBV7-2,TRBD2
TGTGCCACCTGGGAGACAGGGATCCCCTACGAGCAGTACTTC,CATWETGIPYEQYF,NA,TRBJ2-7,TRBV27,TRBD1
TGTGCCAGGGGACCGAGGGGTTTCTTT,CARGPRGFF,NA,TRBJ1-1,TRBV7-2,NA
TGTGCCAGCAGCCAAGATCCCCTAGCGGGAGAGACCCAGTACTTC,CASSQDPLAGETQYF,NA,TRBJ2-5,TRBV4-2,TRBD2
TGCAGTGCCGAGGACAAGTATGAAGCTTTCTTT,CSAEDKYEAFF,NA,TRBJ1-1,TRBV20-1,NA
TGTGCCAGCAGCAGTGGGACTAGCGGCTACAATGAGCAGTTCTTC,CASSSGTSGYNEQFF,NA,TRBJ2-1,TRBV7-2,TRBD2
TGTGCCAGCAGTCAGGACAGGGCTTCAAACTATGGCTACACCTTC,CASSQDRASNYGYTF,NA,TRBJ1-2,TRBV28,TRBD1
TGTGCCAGCAGTGAATTTAAGGGGCAAGCTGGAAACACCATATATTTT,CASSEFKGQAGNTIYF,NA,TRBJ1-3,TRBV25-1,NA
TGTGCCAGCAGCTTGGGACCAACCTACAATGAGCAGTTCTTC,CASSLGPTYNEQFF,NA,TRBJ2-1,TRBV7-7,NA
TGTGCCAGCAGGGCGGGGGAAAGTATGTCCTACGAGCAGTACTTC,CASRAGESMSYEQYF,NA,TRBJ2-7,TRBV5-5,TRBD2
TGTGCCAGCAGCCTAGACCAGTCTTGGACCCAGTACTTC,CASSLDQSWTQYF,NA,TRBJ2-5,TRBV5-6,NA
TGTGCCAGTAGTCCCCGGGCGGCCTTTAGTCAGCCCCAGCATTTT,CASSPRAAFSQPQHF,NA,TRBJ1-5,TRBV19,NA
TGCGCCAGCAGTGAGGGGACAGAAGCCTCTGGAAACACCATATATTTT,CASSEGTEASGNTIYF,NA,TRBJ1-3,TRBV10-1,TRBD1
TGCGCCAGCAGCCGATTTACGACTAGCGGGGCGACGCGTGAGCAGTTCTTC,CASSRFTTSGATREQFF,NA,TRBJ2-1,TRBV4-1,TRBD2